Listed below are T cell receptor beta chains from one sample, sequenced in a study of cytomegalovirus exposure and HLA in healthy donors. Sequencing used immunoSEQ multiplex PCR; TCRdb keeps in-frame clones, though not all of them. The table records over 95,000 clones, about 83% of them present only once. Sequences were obtained from PBMCs. Every receptor here comes from a female donor in good health and CMV-seronegative. Each CDR3 is given with its conserved first and last residue. D genes are given only for firm matches. Clone size is shown for a subset of rows, as once, few, many or a class of expanded clone.

clone_size,v_call,d_call,cdr3_length,j_call,cdr3_aa,cdr3_nt
-,TRBV2,-,14,TRBJ2-7,CASSDTRQVHEQYF,TGTGCCAGCAGTGATACGCGACAGGTCCACGAGCAGTACTTC
-,TRBV5-1,-,14,TRBJ1-1,CASMGPPMNTEAFF,TGCGCCAGCATGGGGCCACCCATGAACACTGAAGCTTTCTTT
-,TRBV4-1,TRBD1,14,TRBJ1-5,CASSPDRASQPQHF,TGCGCCAGCAGCCCGGACAGGGCCTCTCAGCCCCAGCATTTT
few,TRBV6-5,-,15,TRBJ1-1,CASSAALVRNTEAFF,TGTGCCAGCAGTGCGGCTCTGGTTCGGAACACTGAAGCTTTCTTT
-,TRBV28,-,19,TRBJ1-5,CASSLKGDTLPYSNQPQHF,TGTGCCAGCAGTTTAAAGGGGGACACTCTTCCATATAGCAATCAGCCCCAGCATTTT
once,TRBV30,-,12,TRBJ2-7,CAWTQRGGKQYF,TGTGCCTGGACCCAAAGGGGGGGCAAGCAGTACTTC
-,TRBV7-2,-,15,TRBJ1-6,CASSLARDTAIPLHF,TGTGCCAGCAGCTTAGCTCGGGACACCGCTATTCCCCTCCACTTT
-,TRBV9,TRBD2,15,TRBJ2-7,CASSTGTSGGEEQYF,TGTGCCAGCAGCACCGGGACTAGCGGGGGGGAAGAGCAGTACTTC
-,TRBV7-9,-,15,TRBJ2-7,CSSSLIRGSWGEQYF,TGTTCCAGCAGCTTAATACGGGGGTCTTGGGGAGAGCAGTACTTC
-,TRBV7-8,TRBD1,17,TRBJ1-1,CASSNARTGPTNTEAFF,TGTGCCAGCAGTAACGCAAGGACAGGACCCACCAACACTGAAGCTTTCTTT
-,TRBV29-1,-,14,TRBJ2-3,CSANHRAFTDTQYF,TGCAGCGCCAACCACAGGGCTTTCACAGATACGCAGTATTTT
-,TRBV15,TRBD2,16,TRBJ2-3,CATSPERGDYMDTQYF,TGTGCCACGAGTCCCGAACGGGGGGATTATATGGATACGCAGTATTTT
once,TRBV11-3,TRBD2,17,TRBJ2-1,CASSSHGGDGSYNEQFF,TGTGCCAGCAGCTCCCACGGGGGGGATGGGTCCTACAATGAGCAGTTCTTC
-,TRBV5-4,TRBD1,15,TRBJ2-7,CASRPGTGVPYEQYF,TGTGCCAGCAGGCCCGGGACAGGGGTCCCCTACGAGCAGTACTTC
-,TRBV19,-,13,TRBJ2-3,CASSETATDTQYF,TGTGCCAGTAGTGAAACAGCCACAGATACGCAGTATTTT
-,TRBV27,TRBD2,18,TRBJ2-5,CASSYQGLAGGQKETQYF,TGTGCCAGCAGTTACCAAGGACTAGCGGGGGGGCAGAAGGAGACCCAGTACTTC
-,TRBV7-8,-,14,TRBJ1-5,CASSLRLGNQPQHF,TGTGCCAGCAGCTTACGTTTAGGCAATCAGCCCCAGCATTTT
-,TRBV9,TRBD2,15,TRBJ2-5,CASSPGTSGQETQYF,TGTGCCAGCAGCCCCGGGACTAGCGGTCAAGAGACCCAGTACTTC
-,TRBV6-5,-,13,TRBJ1-2,CASSQGASYGYTF,TGTGCCAGCAGTCAAGGGGCGAGCTATGGCTACACCTTC
-,TRBV9,-,12,TRBJ2-7,CASSAQGLEQYF,TGTGCCAGCAGCGCCCAGGGCCTCGAGCAGTACTTC
-,TRBV6-6,-,13,TRBJ1-1,CASSTRGDTEAFF,TGTGCCAGCAGTACCAGGGGAGACACTGAAGCTTTCTTT
few,TRBV4-3,TRBD2,15,TRBJ2-7,CASSQEPSGAYEQYF,TGCGCCAGCAGCCAAGAGCCTAGCGGGGCCTACGAGCAGTACTTC
-,TRBV5-6,TRBD1,14,TRBJ2-1,CASSWTGKWNEQFF,TGTGCCAGCAGCTGGACAGGAAAGTGGAATGAGCAGTTCTTC